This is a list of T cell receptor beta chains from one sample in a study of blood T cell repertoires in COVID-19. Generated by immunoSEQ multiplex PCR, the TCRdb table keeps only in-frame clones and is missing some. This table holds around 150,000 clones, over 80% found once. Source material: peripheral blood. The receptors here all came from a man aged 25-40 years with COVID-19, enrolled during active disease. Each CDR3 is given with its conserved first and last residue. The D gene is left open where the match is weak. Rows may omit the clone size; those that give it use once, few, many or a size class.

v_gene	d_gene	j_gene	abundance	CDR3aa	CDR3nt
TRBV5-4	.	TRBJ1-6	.	CASSRNDMSSPLHF	TGTGCCAGCAGCCGAAACGATATGAGTTCACCCCTCCACTTT
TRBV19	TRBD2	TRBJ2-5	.	CASSQYALAGGFGTQYF	TGTGCCAGTAGCCAATACGCTTTAGCGGGAGGGTTCGGGACCCAGTACTTC
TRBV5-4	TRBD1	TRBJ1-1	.	CASSLVGQGGTEAFF	TGTGCCAGCAGCTTGGTGGGACAGGGGGGGACTGAAGCTTTCTTT
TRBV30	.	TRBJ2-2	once	CAWSLNLNRELFF	TGTGCCTGGAGTTTGAACTTGAACCGGGAGCTGTTTTTT
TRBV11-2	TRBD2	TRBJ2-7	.	CASSPSGTAYEQYF	TGTGCCAGCAGCCCTAGCGGTACAGCCTACGAGCAGTACTTC
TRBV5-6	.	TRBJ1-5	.	CASSLSGLNQPQHF	TGTGCCAGCAGCTTGTCTGGACTCAATCAGCCCCAGCATTTT
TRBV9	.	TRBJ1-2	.	CASSVATGGTYGYTF	TGTGCCAGCAGCGTAGCTACCGGCGGTACCTATGGCTACACCTTC
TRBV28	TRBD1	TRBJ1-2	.	CASSTPGQGPYGYTF	TGTGCCAGCAGTACTCCGGGACAGGGTCCCTATGGCTACACCTTC
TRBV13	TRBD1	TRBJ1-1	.	CASSGGQEDTEAFF	TGTGCCAGCAGCGGGGGACAGGAGGACACTGAAGCTTTCTTT
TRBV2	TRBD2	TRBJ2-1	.	CASLRTSSYNEQFF	TGTGCCAGCCTACGGACTAGCTCCTACAATGAGCAGTTCTTC
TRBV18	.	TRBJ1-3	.	CASSSAVPGNTIYF	TGTGCCAGCTCGTCGGCGGTGCCTGGAAACACCATATATTTT
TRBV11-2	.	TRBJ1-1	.	CASSPPPGDTEAFF	TGTGCCAGCAGCCCACCCCCGGGAGACACTGAAGCTTTCTTT
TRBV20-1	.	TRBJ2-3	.	CSSGPTDTQYF	TGCAGCAGCGGGCCGACAGATACGCAGTATTTT
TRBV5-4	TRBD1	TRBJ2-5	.	CASSLPTGPETQYF	TGTGCCAGCAGCTTACCGACAGGGCCAGAGACCCAGTACTTC
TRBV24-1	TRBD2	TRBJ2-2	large	CATREAGDTGELFF	TGTGCCACCAGGGAAGCGGGAGATACCGGGGAGCTGTTTTTT
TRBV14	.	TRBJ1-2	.	CASSPFGGRSDYGYTF	TGTGCCAGCAGCCCCTTTGGAGGGAGGAGCGACTATGGCTACACCTTC
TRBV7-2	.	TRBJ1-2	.	CASSPRGGLDGYTF	TGTGCCAGCAGCCCACGGGGGGGGTTAGATGGCTACACCTTC
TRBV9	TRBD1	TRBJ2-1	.	CASSPRQGSSYNEQFF	TGTGCCAGCAGCCCCCGACAGGGGAGCTCCTACAATGAGCAGTTCTTC
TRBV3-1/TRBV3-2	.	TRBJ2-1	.	CASSQESGIGNEQFF	TGTGCCAGCAGCCAAGAGAGCGGAATCGGCAATGAGCAGTTCTTC
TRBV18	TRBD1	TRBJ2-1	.	CASSPRQGDEQFF	TGTGCCAGCTCACCACGACAGGGAGATGAGCAGTTCTTC
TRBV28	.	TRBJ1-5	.	CASSDSNQPQHF	TGTGCCAGCAGTGACAGTAATCAGCCCCAGCATTTT
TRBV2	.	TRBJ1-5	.	CASRGGMGNQPQHF	TGTGCCAGCAGAGGAGGGATGGGCAATCAGCCCCAGCATTTT
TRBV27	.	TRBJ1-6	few	CASFRGSYNSPLHF	TGTGCCAGCTTCAGGGGCTCCTATAATTCACCCCTCCACTTT
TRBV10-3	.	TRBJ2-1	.	CAIKDTMGGNEQFF	TGTGCCATCAAGGACACAATGGGGGGCAATGAGCAGTTCTTC
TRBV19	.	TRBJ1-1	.	CASSIGPDREAFF	TGTGCCAGTAGTATCGGCCCAGACAGAGAAGCTTTCTTT
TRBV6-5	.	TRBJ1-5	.	CASSSFSNQPQHF	TGTGCCAGCAGTTCCTTTAGCAATCAGCCCCAGCATTTT
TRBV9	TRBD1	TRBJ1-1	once	CASSVTGGSRTEAFF	TGTGCCAGCAGCGTGACAGGGGGCTCGCGGACTGAAGCTTTCTTT
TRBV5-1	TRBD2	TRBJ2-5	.	CASSLGSAGGRETQYF	TGCGCCAGCAGCTTGGGGTCGGCGGGAGGGCGGGAGACCCAGTACTTC
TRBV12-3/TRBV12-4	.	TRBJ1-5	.	CASRGRHFEPQHF	TGTGCCAGCAGGGGGCGCCATTTTGAGCCCCAGCATTTT
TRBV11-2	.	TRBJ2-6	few	CASSSVLGSANVLTF	TGTGCCAGCAGCTCCGTCCTTGGGAGCGCCAACGTCCTGACTTTC
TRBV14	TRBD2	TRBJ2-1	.	CASSPLAGAYNEQFF	TGTGCCAGCAGCCCGCTAGCGGGGGCCTACAATGAGCAGTTCTTC
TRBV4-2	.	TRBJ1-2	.	CASSRGEGAYGYTF	TGTGCCAGCAGCCGAGGGGAGGGTGCCTATGGCTACACCTTC
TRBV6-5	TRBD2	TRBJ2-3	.	CASSYSIGRATDTQYF	TGTGCCAGCAGTTACTCGATAGGGAGGGCCACAGATACGCAGTATTTT
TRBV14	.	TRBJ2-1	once	CASSQDTKLAKDEQFF	TGTGCCAGCAGCCAAGATACGAAACTAGCTAAGGATGAGCAGTTCTTC
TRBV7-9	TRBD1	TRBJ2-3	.	CASQGAGTDTQYF	TGTGCCTCACAGGGGGCAGGTACAGATACGCAGTATTTT
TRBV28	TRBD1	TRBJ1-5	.	CASTRTGASNQPQHF	TGTGCCAGCACCCGGACAGGGGCTAGCAATCAGCCCCAGCATTTT
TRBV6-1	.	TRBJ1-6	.	CASSEGGLGNSPLHF	TGTGCCAGCAGTGAAGGTGGGCTCGGCAATTCACCCCTCCACTTT
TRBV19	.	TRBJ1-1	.	CASRNLMEPEAFF	TGTGCCAGTAGGAATTTGATGGAGCCTGAAGCTTTCTTT
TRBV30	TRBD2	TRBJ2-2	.	CAWRTSGSGTGELFF	TGTGCCTGGAGGACTAGCGGGAGCGGAACCGGGGAGCTGTTTTTT
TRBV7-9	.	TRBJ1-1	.	CASNRGVLNTEAFF	TGTGCCAGCAACCGGGGGGTGTTAAACACTGAAGCTTTCTTT
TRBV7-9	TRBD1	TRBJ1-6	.	CASSLRQGNSPLHF	TGTGCCAGCAGCCTAAGACAGGGTAATTCACCCCTCCACTTT
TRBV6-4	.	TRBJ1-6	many	CASSDTGNSPLHF	TGTGCCAGCAGTGACACAGGGAATTCACCCCTCCACTTT
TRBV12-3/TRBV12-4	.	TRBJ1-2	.	CASSGGGYTF	TGTGCCAGCAGTGGAGGTGGCTACACCTTC
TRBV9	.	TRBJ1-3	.	CASSVDRLPFSGNTIYF	TGTGCCAGCAGCGTAGACAGGCTTCCTTTCTCTGGAAACACCATATATTTT
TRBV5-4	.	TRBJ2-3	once	CASSFPTGTPRGNTQYF	TGTGCCAGCAGCTTCCCTACCGGGACTCCAAGGGGAAATACGCAGTATTTT
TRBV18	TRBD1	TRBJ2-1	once	CASSPQRGPYNEQFF	TGTGCCAGCTCACCTCAGAGGGGGCCCTACAATGAGCAGTTCTTC
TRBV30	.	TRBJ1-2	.	CAWSDSGRGKYGYTF	TGTGCCTGGAGCGACTCCGGGAGAGGGAAGTATGGCTACACCTTC
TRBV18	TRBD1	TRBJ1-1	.	CASSLRQGGTEAFF	TGTGCCAGCTCACTACGACAGGGGGGCACTGAAGCTTTCTTT
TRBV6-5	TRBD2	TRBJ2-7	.	CASSPEGLAGGEQYF	TGTGCCAGCAGTCCCGAGGGACTAGCGGGAGGCGAGCAGTACTTC
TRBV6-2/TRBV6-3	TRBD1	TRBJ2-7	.	CASSLGQGSYEQYF	TGTGCCAGCAGTCTCGGACAGGGTTCCTACGAGCAGTACTTC
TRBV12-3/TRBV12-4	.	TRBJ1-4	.	CASSTGVNEKLFF	TGTGCCAGCAGTACGGGGGTGAATGAAAAACTGTTTTTT